The 25 T cell receptor beta chains below were found in one sample sequenced in a study of blood T cell repertoires in COVID-19. Repertoires were generated with immunoSEQ multiplex PCR, while TCRdb's copy carries only in-frame clones and drops some. Found here are about 280,000 clones, about four fifths of them singletons; the top ten hold approximately 5%. Sequencing used PBMCs or T cells enriched from blood (not recorded which). The receptors were gathered from a middle-aged man who had been exposed to COVID-19.

The rearrangement links TRBV5-5 to TRBJ1-4, with D possibly TRBD1 on 6 matching bases. The CDR3 is 18 amino acids. Trimming shortened V by 1 base and J by 0 bases, and 16 bases separated the two germline ends. The V gene's germline CDR1 is SGHKS and CDR2 YYEKEE (reference sequence). The CDR3 DNA is TGTGCCAGCAGCTTGAGGGACACGAGTTATGCAACTAATGAAAAACTGTTTTTT. Its protein product is CASSLRDTSYATNEKLFF.

The J gene is TRBJ1-4, the V gene TRBV5-1; possible D gene TRBD1, 5 bases. The V and J ends lost 2 bases and 4 bases respectively, with 9 bases between them. Germline CDR1 SGHRS, CDR2 YFSETQ. There are 14 residues in the CDR3. In DNA, the CDR3 is TGCGCCAGCAGCTTCGGGGGGTTTAATGAAAAACTGTTTTTT. This sequence encodes CASSFGGFNEKLFF.

This sequence joins TRBV5-5 and TRBJ2-7, with TRBD2 matching over 7 bases. In germline, CDR1 is SGHKS, CDR2 YYEKEE (reference sequence). This CDR3 comprises 15 residues. The trim removed 0 bases at V and 4 bases at J, leaving 7 bases unmatched. Here the CDR3 reads CASSLAVGGDYEQYF. CDR3 nucleotides: TGTGCCAGCAGCTTGGCGGTGGGAGGGGATTACGAGCAGTACTTC.

The chain carries TRBV5-1 and TRBJ2-7, with 13 bases matching TRBD2. The CDR3 has 15 amino acids. J was trimmed by 6 bases and V by 4 bases; bases with no gene match: 7. Germline loops: CDR1 SGHRS, CDR2 YFSETQ. The CDR3 protein is CASSTILAGGSEQYF. The CDR3 nucleotides are TGCGCCAGCAGCACGATACTAGCGGGAGGGTCCGAGCAGTACTTC.

This clone was observed at least ten times. The chain employs TRBV7-6 and TRBJ1-6; 7 bases are shared with TRBD1. Germline CDR1 is SGHVS and CDR2 is FNYEAQ. Losses at the gene ends were 0 bases for V and 5 bases for J; bases not matched to a gene: 4. The CDR3 contains 16 residues. This chain's CDR3 is CASSLARDRHNSPLHF. The CDR3 DNA reads as TGTGCCAGCAGCTTAGCGCGGGACAGACATAATTCACCCCTCCACTTT.

The CDR3 spells CASSGTESGYTF. The CDR3 DNA follows: TGTGCCAGCTCGGGGACAGAAAGTGGCTACACCTTC. This sequence joins TRBV18 and TRBJ1-2, with 7 bases lining up with TRBD1. Germline V CDR1 and CDR2: KGHSH, LQKENI. This CDR3 contains 12 residues. V was clipped by 6 bases and J by 7 bases; unmatched bases: 5.

The V call is TRBV14, the J call TRBJ1-1; tentatively, D is TRBD1 (6 bases). The germline V and J ends were trimmed by 2 bases and 3 bases, with 19 bases remaining between them. Germline assignment: CDR1 SGHDN and CDR2 FVKESK. The CDR3 sequence is 17 residues long. The CDR3 bases are TGTGCCAGCAGCCAAAGGATAGGTAAGACAGGACACACTGAAGCTTTCTTT. This encodes CASSQRIGKTGHTEAFF.

V and J are TRBV7-8 and TRBJ1-5; no reliable D call. The V and J ends lost 0 bases and 3 bases respectively, with 9 bases between them. Per the germline V gene, CDR1 is SGHVS and CDR2 is FQNEAQ. CDR3 length: 15 amino acids. CDR3: CASSLAPGNNQPQHF. The CDR3 DNA is TGTGCCAGCAGCTTAGCGCCGGGGAACAATCAGCCCCAGCATTTT.

The chain uses TRBV4-1 and TRBJ2-5; 12 bases are a match to TRBD2. Germline assignment: CDR1 MGHRA and CDR2 YSYEKL. This CDR3 comprises 18 residues. Germline trimming cut 0 bases from V and 4 bases from J; bases unmatched to any gene: 9. CDR3 DNA sequence: TGCGCCAGCAGCCAAGATGTAGGACTAGCGGGAAATTTAGAGACCCAGTACTTC. Translation: CASSQDVGLAGNLETQYF.

This chain links TRBV21-1 with TRBJ1-1. TRBV21-1 is labeled a pseudogene. The CDR3 contains 14 residues. The CDR3 sequence: CASSTRLGNTEAFF. CDR3 in DNA: TGTGCCAGCAGCACTAGACTGGGGAACACTGAAGCTTTCTTT.

The V gene is TRBV5-6, the J gene TRBJ1-4, with D uncertain. From germline, CDR1 is SGHDT and CDR2 YYEEEE. V lost 2 bases, J lost 8 bases, and 7 bases lay in between. The CDR3 totals 12 residues. The CDR3 sequence: CASSFNREKLFF. The CDR3 DNA reads TGTGCCAGCAGCTTTAACCGGGAAAAACTGTTTTTT.

The rearrangement uses TRBV6-5 and TRBJ1-2, with D possibly TRBD1 on 5 matching bases. The CDR3 covers 12 residues. V lost 7 bases and J 5 bases, leaving 11 bases between the germline ends. Germline V CDR1 and CDR2: MNHEY, SVGAGI. The chain's CDR3 is CASKRGGYGYTF. In nucleotides, the CDR3 is TGTGCCAGCAAAAGGGGCGGATATGGCTACACCTTC.

This chain links TRBV6-1 with TRBJ2-7; 7 nucleotides match TRBD1. CDR3 length: 15 residues. Germline V gene sequence: CDR1 MNHNS, CDR2 SASEGT. With 3 bases clipped from V and 3 bases from J, the junction kept 8 bases outside the gene matches. DNA of the CDR3: TGTGCCAGCAGTGACAGACAGGGATTTCACTACGAGCAGTACTTC. Protein sequence: CASSDRQGFHYEQYF.

The rearrangement uses TRBV19 and TRBJ2-7; D is unclear. From germline, CDR1 is LNHDA and CDR2 SQIVND (reference sequence). The CDR3 runs 14 residues. Trimming left V 5 bases short and J 5 bases short, with 16 bases between. CDR3 nucleotide sequence: TGTGCCAGTAGTTTTAGCCCTGTGGTCCACGAGCAGTACTTC. Translated, it gives CASSFSPVVHEQYF.

CDR3 sequence: CASTMGQVDLYSNQPQHF. DNA of the CDR3: TGTGCCAGCACCATGGGACAGGTGGATCTATATAGCAATCAGCCCCAGCATTTT. The V call is TRBV7-8, the J call TRBJ1-5; TRBD1 matches at 8 bases. The CDR3 consists of 18 residues. Trimming removed 7 bases from V and 0 bases from J; junction bases left unmatched: 14. CDR1 and CDR2 (germline): SGHVS, FQNEAQ.

The chain uses TRBV19 and TRBJ2-1; 12 positions agree with TRBD1. The CDR3 consists of 15 residues. V lost 6 bases, J lost 7 bases, and 7 bases stayed unmatched. Germline V gives CDR1 LNHDA, CDR2 SQIVND (reference sequence). The CDR3 sequence is CASRRPGQGANEQFF. Written as DNA, the CDR3 is TGTGCCAGTAGGAGACCGGGACAGGGGGCTAATGAGCAGTTCTTC.

This clone has more than one count but fewer than ten. The V gene is TRBV29-1, the J gene TRBJ1-1, with a tentative D call TRBD1 (5 bases). Between the trimmed V and J ends, which lost 6 bases and 2 bases, there was a span of 16 bases. CDR1 and CDR2 from the germline V gene are SQVTM and ANQGSEA. This CDR3 has 14 amino acids. The CDR3 protein is CSVTPLGVNTEAFF. The CDR3 bases are TGCAGCGTGACACCCTTAGGGGTAAACACTGAAGCTTTCTTT.

This chain joins TRBV24-1 and TRBJ2-1; 8 bases are a match to TRBD2. This CDR3 is built from 14 residues. V trimming: 7 bases; J trimming: 6 bases; junction bases outside the gene matches: 7. In germline, CDR1 is KGHDR, CDR2 SFDVKD. The CDR3 DNA sequence: TGTGCCACCAGAGGGACTAGGAATCGCAATGAGCAGTTCTTC. Its protein is CATRGTRNRNEQFF.

This clone has only one observation. The genes are TRBV10-1 and TRBJ1-1; D might be TRBD1 (5 bases). Trimming left V 6 bases short and J 4 bases short, with 9 bases between. The CDR3 spans 12 residues. Germline loops: CDR1 WNHNN, CDR2 SYGVQD (reference sequence). The CDR3 is CASSQGLTEAFF. CDR3 nucleotide sequence: TGCGCCAGCAGCCAGGGACTCACTGAAGCTTTCTTT.

The chain links TRBV5-6 to TRBJ1-2; D is undetermined. This CDR3 has 12 residues. Germline CDR1 SGHDT, CDR2 YYEEEE. Trimming cost V 0 bases and J 2 bases, with 2 bases left between them. In DNA form, the CDR3 reads TGTGCCAGCAGCTTGGCAAACTATGGCTACACCTTC. This sequence encodes CASSLANYGYTF. The variable domain in full, completed from reference TRBV5-6 and TRBJ1-2, reads DAGVTQSPTHLIKTRGQQVTLRCSPKSGHDTVSWYQQALGQGPQFIFQYYEEEERQRGNFPDRFSGHQFPNYSSELNVNALLLGDSALYLCASSLANYGYTFGSGTRLTVV.

This clone was seen only once. The chain carries TRBV7-9 and TRBJ1-3; D might be TRBD1 (5 bases). The V gene's germline CDR1 is SEHNR and CDR2 FQNEAQ (reference sequence). The V end lost 5 bases, the J end lost 3 bases, and 17 bases lay between the germline ends. CDR3 length: 16 amino acids. In DNA form, the CDR3 reads TGTGCCAGCAGCCCCAAGGGTCGGCAGGGTGGAAACACCATATATTTT. It translates to CASSPKGRQGGNTIYF.

The rearrangement joins TRBV11-2 to TRBJ2-1; 8 bases map to TRBD2. The trim removed 2 bases at V and 5 bases at J, leaving 5 bases unmatched. This CDR3 region has 15 residues. Germline V gives CDR1 SGHAT, CDR2 FQNNGV. CDR3 coding DNA: TGTGCCAGCAGCTTATCCGGGAGGGGTAACAATGAGCAGTTCTTC. It yields the protein CASSLSGRGNNEQFF.

The CDR3 sequence: CASSFGGRGEKLFF. CDR3 nucleotide sequence: TGTGCCAGCAGCTTCGGGGGACGGGGTGAAAAACTGTTTTTT. The chain couples TRBV11-2 to TRBJ1-4; perhaps TRBD1 as D (5 bases). The CDR3 extends over 14 amino acids. Germline-derived CDR1 and CDR2 are SGHAT and FQNNGV. Trimming shortened V by 3 bases and J by 7 bases, and 12 bases separated the two germline ends. The full variable domain, with the rest looked up from reference TRBV11-2 and TRBJ1-4, is EAGVAQSPRYKIIEKRQSVAFWCNPISGHATLYWYQQILGQGPKLLIQFQNNGVVDDSQLPKDRFSAERLKGVDSTLKIQPAKLEDSAVYLCASSFGGRGEKLFFGSGTQLSVL.

CDR3 residues: CATSPRTETTTVEAFF. The DNA for the CDR3 is TGTGCCACCAGCCCGCGGACAGAGACGACCACCGTCGAAGCTTTCTTT. The rearrangement uses TRBV15 and TRBJ1-1, with D tentatively TRBD1 (6 bases). The V and J ends lost 5 bases and 8 bases respectively, with 24 bases between them. Germline V gives CDR1 LNHNV, CDR2 YYDKDF (reference sequence). The CDR3 covers 16 residues.

The rearrangement uses TRBV30 and TRBJ2-7, with D tentatively TRBD2 (5 bases). CDR3 length: 16 amino acids. The germline gives CDR1 GTSNPN, CDR2 SVGIG (reference sequence). Trimming removed 1 base at V and 2 bases at J, with 18 bases between. In DNA, the CDR3 is TGTGCCTGGAGTGCATTCAATGGAGGTGCCACCTACGAGCAGTACTTC. This sequence encodes CAWSAFNGGATYEQYF.